Listed here are 10 T cell receptor beta chains from one sample, sequenced in a study of Graves' ophthalmopathy and Graves' hyperthyroidism. CDR3 regions of TCR beta were amplified from RNA transcripts. RT-PCR with HTBI primers came first, then second-round multiplex PCR. Using its own MiXCR run on the multiplex PCR reads, TCRdb lists one record per CDR3 protein. The sample contains some 370,000 distinct CDR3 sequences, 15% to 20% of which appear only once. The specimen was peripheral blood. The source of these receptors is an adult woman with stable Graves' hyperthyroidism.

A word on this clonotype: A much larger clone sits a single nucleotide away, making a read error possible. V is TRBV7-9 and J is TRBJ2-7; either TRBD1 or TRBD2 may fit D (5 bases each). The CDR3 extends over 14 amino acids. Germline V gives CDR1 SEHNR, CDR2 FQNEAQ (reference sequence). The CDR3 region is CASSSSVQIGEQCF. CDR3 nucleotides: TGTGCCAGCAGCTCCTCTGTACAGATAGGGGAGCAGTGCTTC. The full variable domain, rest sourced from reference TRBV7-9 and TRBJ2-7, is DTGVSQNPRHKITKRGQNVTFRCDPISEHNRLYWYRQTLGQGPEFLTYFQNEAQLEKSRLLSDRFSAERPKGSFSTLEIQRTEQGDSAMYLCASSSSVQIGEQCFGPGTRLTVT.

The V gene is TRBV28, the J gene TRBJ1-2, with a possible D match to TRBD1 (5 bases). This CDR3 comprises 16 residues. The germline V gene has CDR1 MDHEN and CDR2 SYDVKM. Trimming pared 5 bases from V and 4 bases from J, leaving 20 bases between. The CDR3 loop is CASSLTGERGFYGYTF. CDR3 coding DNA: TGTGCCAGCAGTCTTACGGGGGAAAGGGGCTTCTATGGCTACACCTTC.

This clonotype was detected ten times or more. This rearrangement joins TRBV12-3 or TRBV12-4 to TRBJ1-2; D possibly corresponds to TRBD1 (5 bases). CDR3 length equals 13 residues. Trimming removed 6 bases from V and 4 bases from J, with 12 bases in between. The CDR3 here is CASSTQGSYGYTF. Here the CDR3 DNA reads TGTGCCAGCAGCACCCAGGGTAGCTATGGCTACACCTTC.

This clonotype was counted many times. The chain uses TRBV10-2 and TRBJ2-2; 10 nucleotides line up with TRBD2. Trimming took 1 base from V and 4 from J; bases not matched to a gene: 3. This CDR3 is built from 16 residues. Germline lookup yields CDR1 WSHSY and CDR2 SAAADI. Here the CDR3 DNA reads TGCGCCAGCAGTGAGTTCAGGACTAGCGGCACCGGGGAGCTGTTTTTT. It yields the protein CASSEFRTSGTGELFF.

Ten or more counts support this clonotype. This chain joins TRBV12-3 or TRBV12-4 and TRBJ1-1; tentatively, D is TRBD1 (5 bases). The CDR3 contains 17 residues. V was trimmed by 7 bases and J by 0 bases, leaving 21 bases between them. The CDR3: CASTKNWLGQMNTEAFF. In nucleotides, the CDR3 is TGTGCCAGCACCAAAAACTGGTTGGGGCAAATGAACACTGAAGCTTTCTTT.

This clonotype has a count of ten or more. The V call is TRBV6-1, the J call TRBJ1-1; D not certain. The germline gives CDR1 MNHNS, CDR2 SASEGT. CDR3 size: 13 residues. V lost 6 bases and J 0 bases, leaving 8 bases between the germline ends. The CDR3 protein is CASRPDMNTEAFF. Here the CDR3 DNA reads TGTGCCAGCAGGCCAGACATGAACACTGAAGCTTTCTTT.

This clonotype is a singleton in its sample. The genes are TRBV6-5 and TRBJ1-2; D is perhaps TRBD1 (5 bases). Trimming left V 2 bases short and J 8 bases short, with 15 bases between. The CDR3 is made up of 14 amino acids. Germline V gene lookup returns CDR1 MNHEY and CDR2 SVGAGI. The CDR3 loop is CASSYSTGIRGYTF. The CDR3 coding sequence is TGTGCCAGCAGTTACAGCACAGGAATAAGGGGCTACACCTTC.

This clonotype was counted many times. The chain couples TRBV6-4 to TRBJ1-3; D remains ambiguous. The CDR3 consists of 17 residues. Germline loops: CDR1 MRHNA, CDR2 SNTAGT. The V end lost 6 bases, the J end lost 0 bases, and 18 bases lay between the germline ends. The CDR3 region is CASRRSGRADSGNTIYF. CDR3 coding DNA: TGTGCCAGCAGGAGATCCGGGCGGGCAGACTCTGGAAACACCATATATTTT.

The rearrangement links TRBV12-3 or TRBV12-4 to TRBJ2-5, with D perhaps TRBD1 or TRBD2 (5 bases each). V was cut by 6 bases and J by 2 bases, with 13 bases left in between. This CDR3 spans 14 amino acids. This chain's CDR3 is CASSQGRMQETQYF. CDR3 in DNA: TGTGCCAGCAGCCAGGGACGGATGCAAGAGACCCAGTACTTC.

This clonotype was picked up many times. In nucleotides, the CDR3 is TGTGCCAGCAGCCAAGATCTGGCGGTACAAGAGACCCAGTACTTC. Translating gives CASSQDLAVQETQYF. V usage is TRBV3-1 and J usage is TRBJ2-5; D remains unclear. Deletions cut 0 bases from V and 2 bases from J, with 10 bases between. The CDR3 runs 15 residues. CDR1 and CDR2 (germline): LGHDT, YNNKEL (reference sequence).